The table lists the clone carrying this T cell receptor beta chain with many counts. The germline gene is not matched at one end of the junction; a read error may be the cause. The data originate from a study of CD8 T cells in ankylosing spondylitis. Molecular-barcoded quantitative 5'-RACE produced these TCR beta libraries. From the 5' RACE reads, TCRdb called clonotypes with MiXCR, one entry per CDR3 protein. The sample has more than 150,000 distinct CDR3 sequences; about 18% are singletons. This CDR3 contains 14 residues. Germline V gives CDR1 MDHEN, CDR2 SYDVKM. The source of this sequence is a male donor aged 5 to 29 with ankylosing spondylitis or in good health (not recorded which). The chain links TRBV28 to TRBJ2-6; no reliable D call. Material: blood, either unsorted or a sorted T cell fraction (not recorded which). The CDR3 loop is CATSISSGANVLTF. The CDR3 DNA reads TGTGCCACCAGTATCTCCTCTGGGGCCAACGTCCTGACTTTC. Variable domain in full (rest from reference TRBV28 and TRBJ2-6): DVKVTQSSRYLVKRTGEKVFLECVQDMDHENMFWYRQDPGLGLRLIYFSYDVKMKEKGDIPEGYSVSREKKERFSLILESASTNQTSMYLCATSISSGANVLTFGAGSRLTVL.